This T cell receptor beta chain was sequenced for a study of blood T cell repertoires in COVID-19. Some clones are missing from TCRdb's copy, which holds only in-frame ones; the method was immunoSEQ multiplex PCR. Among about 81,000 clones listed, about 91% were seen once. Germline lookup yields CDR1 SGHTA and CDR2 FQGNSA. CDR3 length: 15 residues. V lost 6 bases, J lost 4 bases, and 18 bases lay in between. The receptor was isolated from a woman older than 75 with acute or convalescent COVID-19. This chain connects TRBV7-2 to TRBJ1-2; the D is unclear. The sequenced sample was peripheral blood. CDR3: CASRFHGGVTYGYTF. Here the CDR3 DNA reads TGTGCCAGCAGGTTTCATGGCGGGGTTACCTATGGCTACACCTTC.